These 31 T cell receptor beta chains came from one sample sequenced in a study of breast tumors, draining lymph nodes, adjacent tissues. Samples came from axillary lymph nodes draining the breast cancer. TCRdb ran MiXCR on the multiplex PCR reads and lists one entry per CDR3 protein. In the table there are fewer than 140,000 distinct CDR3 sequences, about 31% of which are singletons. Sequencing was performed on axillary lymph node tissue. The receptor set was obtained from a female donor with breast cancer. Some clones in this sample may be carry-over from other donors' samples.

This clonotype came up a few times. CDR3 region: CASSLDGLGTSGGSTDTQYF. CDR3 bases: TGTGCCAGCAGCTTAGATGGGCTGGGGACTAGCGGGGGGAGCACAGATACGCAGTATTTT. The chain carries TRBV7-2 and TRBJ2-3; TRBD2 matches at 15 bases. V shed 1 base and J 0 bases; nucleotides not matched to a gene: 8. From germline, CDR1 is SGHTA and CDR2 FQGNSA. The CDR3 contains 20 residues.

This clonotype has a single count. CDR3 sequence (DNA): TGTGCCAGTAGTAAGCAGATACCCTCTGGGGCCAACGTCCTGACTTTC. Its protein product is CASSKQIPSGANVLTF. The chain combines TRBV19 with TRBJ2-6, with unresolved D. CDR3 length: 16 amino acids. Germline V gene data show CDR1 as LNHDA and CDR2 as SQIVND (reference sequence). The germline V and J ends were trimmed by 4 bases and 0 bases, with 10 bases remaining between them.

This clonotype was seen repeatedly, ten times or more. The gene calls are TRBV9 and TRBJ2-1; TRBD2 matches 10 bases. The CDR3 is 16 residues long. CDR1 is SGDLS, CDR2 YYNGEE, per germline. The V and J ends lost 0 bases and 5 bases, in that order; junction bases with no gene match: 5. The CDR3 bases are TGTGCCAGCAGCGTAGTTCTAGCGGGAGCAGACAATGAGCAGTTCTTC. Translation gives CASSVVLAGADNEQFF.

This clonotype appeared many times. The chain has TRBV19 and TRBJ1-5; weak D call: TRBD1 (6 bases). The V and J ends lost 7 bases and 7 bases respectively, with 23 bases between them. The CDR3 is 16 residues long. Germline CDR1 and CDR2: LNHDA and SQIVND (reference sequence). In DNA, the CDR3 is TGTGCCAGTACGGCTCCGGGCAGGGGAAGGAACCAGCCCCAGCATTTT. This codes for CASTAPGRGRNQPQHF.

In this sample, this clonotype turned up many times. The CDR3 region is CASSPLGQGRETQYF. The CDR3 DNA sequence: TGTGCCAGCAGCCCCCTTGGACAGGGGAGGGAGACCCAGTACTTC. The rearrangement uses TRBV6-5 and TRBJ2-5, with 9 bases lining up with TRBD1. The germline CDR1 and CDR2 sequences are MNHEY and SVGAGI. This CDR3 comprises 15 residues. Trimming cost V 6 bases and J 5 bases; bases outside gene matches: 10.

This clonotype is a singleton in its sample. This chain links TRBV7-9 with TRBJ2-1, with D possibly TRBD2 on 6 matching bases. Looked up from germline, CDR1 is SEHNR and CDR2 is FQNEAQ (reference sequence). V gave up 11 bases and J gave up 1 base, with 12 bases separating them. The CDR3 extends over 13 amino acids. The chain's CDR3 is CASIGTSYNEQFF. CDR3 nucleotides: TGTGCCTCCATCGGGACTTCCTACAATGAGCAGTTCTTC.

Ten or more counts support this clonotype. The CDR3 loop reads CASSGQINQPQHF. In nucleotides, the CDR3 is TGTGCCAGCAGTGGACAGATCAATCAGCCCCAGCATTTT. This chain connects TRBV6-4 to TRBJ1-5, with D maybe TRBD1 (5 bases). The CDR3 covers 13 residues. The V gene lost 4 bases and the J gene lost 3 bases, with 7 bases spanning the gap. CDR1 MRHNA and CDR2 SNTAGT come from the germline V gene.

On this clonotype: Because the CDR3 is missing its conserved closing phenylalanine or tryptophan, this is likely a read error. This rearrangement joins TRBV14 to TRBJ2-1; maybe TRBD2 (5 bases). CDR3 length equals 13 residues. Germline V CDR1 and CDR2: SGHDN, FVKESK. V lost 4 bases, J lost 13 bases, and 17 bases lay in between. The CDR3 reads CASSPVRRVGQFL. The CDR3 DNA is TGTGCCAGCAGCCCGGTGAGGCGGGTGGGACAGTTCCTC.

Ten or more counts support this clonotype. The chain has TRBV11-2 and TRBJ2-3; the D call may be TRBD1 or TRBD2 (6 bases each). The CDR3 covers 15 residues. V was shortened by 5 bases and J by 5 bases, with 17 bases between the two germline ends. The germline CDR1 and CDR2 sequences are SGHAT and FQNNGV. CDR3 nucleotides: TGTGCCAGCAGCCCGTCGAAGGGGGGAGGAGATACGCAGTATTTT. Its protein product is CASSPSKGGGDTQYF.

Points on this clonotype: A read error may explain this, as a much larger clone is one base away. The V gene is TRBV6-2 or TRBV6-3, the J gene TRBJ1-5, with D tentatively TRBD1 (6 bases). Germline values: CDR1 MNHEY, CDR2 SVGEGT. The CDR3 has 15 amino acids. Trimming took off 8 bases at V and 4 bases at J, with 18 bases between the two ends. The CDR3 here is CASQQTGTRNQPQHF. Written as DNA, the CDR3 is TGTGCCAGCCAACAAACCGGGACAAGGAATCAGCCCCAGCATTTT.

In this sample, this clonotype turned up many times. V is TRBV20-1 and J is TRBJ1-5, with 10 bases lining up with TRBD1. Germline-derived CDR1 and CDR2 are DFQATT and SNEGSKA (reference sequence). The CDR3 sequence is 16 residues long. Trimming took 1 base from V and 3 from J; bases not matched to a gene: 6. CDR3 loop: CSARVGGQGNNQPQHF. As DNA, the CDR3 is TGCAGTGCTAGAGTAGGGGGACAGGGGAACAATCAGCCCCAGCATTTT.

This clonotype appeared a few times. The CDR3 loop is CASSSYTGELFF. CDR3 sequence (DNA): TGTGCCAGCAGCTCCTACACCGGGGAGCTGTTTTTT. The genes are TRBV7-3 and TRBJ2-2; no firm D call. V lost 4 bases to trimming and J lost 3 bases, with 3 bases between them. The CDR3 has 12 amino acids. The germline V gene has CDR1 SGHTA and CDR2 FQGTGA.

In its sample, this clonotype was seen many times. The chain combines TRBV9 with TRBJ2-5; D is uncertain. V was pared by 0 bases and J by 2 bases, with 11 bases between. The CDR3 consists of 15 residues. Germline V CDR1 and CDR2: SGDLS, YYNGEE. The CDR3 spells CASSVGIAKQETQYF. The CDR3 DNA sequence: TGTGCCAGCAGCGTAGGGATAGCCAAACAAGAGACCCAGTACTTC.

The chain couples TRBV20-1 to TRBJ1-6; D might be TRBD1 (6 bases). With 4 bases removed from V and 10 bases from J, the gap between germline ends came to 17 bases. The CDR3 contains 14 residues. In germline, CDR1 is DFQATT, CDR2 SNEGSKA (reference sequence). The DNA for the CDR3 is TGCAGTGCTACCCCTAGCCCGGGGGGCTCACCCCTCCACTTT. It specifies CSATPSPGGSPLHF.

V and J are TRBV24-1 and TRBJ2-5; 8 nucleotides match TRBD1. CDR3 size: 12 residues. V was clipped by 7 bases and J by 5 bases; unmatched bases: 2. Germline V gene sequence: CDR1 KGHDR, CDR2 SFDVKD. The CDR3 bases are TGTGCCACCAGGGACAGGGCCGAGACCCAGTACTTC. Translation gives CATRDRAETQYF.

Regarding this clonotype: This sequence may be a read error, since a much larger clone differs from it by one base. The CDR3 sequence is CASSLTAYDEQFF. The CDR3 DNA reads TGTGCCAGCAGCTTAACAGCTTACGATGAGCAGTTCTTC. V usage is TRBV7-3 and J usage is TRBJ2-1, with D unclear. Germline CDR1 is SGHTA and CDR2 is FQGTGA. V lost 0 bases, J lost 8 bases, and 8 bases lay in between. CDR3 size: 13 residues.

This clonotype was observed at least ten times. The rearrangement joins TRBV19 to TRBJ2-2; TRBD2 might be the D (6 bases). CDR3 length: 18 amino acids. V dropped 7 bases and J dropped 3 bases, with 24 bases sitting between them. Looked up from germline, CDR1 is LNHDA and CDR2 is SQIVND (reference sequence). The CDR3 DNA is TGTGCCAGTACCCTAGGCGGGGCCGGTTCCTACTACACCGGGGAGCTGTTTTTT. Protein: CASTLGGAGSYYTGELFF. The full variable domain, its missing parts supplied by reference TRBV19 and TRBJ2-2, is DGGITQSPKYLFRKEGQNVTLSCEQNLNHDAMYWYRQDPGQGLRLIYYSQIVNDFQKGDIAEGYSVSREKKESFPLTVTSAQKNPTAFYLCASTLGGAGSYYTGELFFGEGSRLTVL.

This clonotype occurred once. The chain joins TRBV2 to TRBJ2-2, with D uncertain. The germline V gene has CDR1 SNHLY and CDR2 FYNNEI. The length of the CDR3 is 14 residues. Trimming removed 2 bases at V and 4 bases at J, with 8 bases between. DNA for the CDR3: TGTGCCAGCAGTGAACGTCAAGCCACCGGGGAGCTGTTTTTT. Translating it yields CASSERQATGELFF.

This clonotype has ten or more counts. The junction differs from germline at one of its ends, possibly a read error. V gene TRBV5-1 combines with J gene TRBJ2-2; a weak D match, TRBD1 (5 bases). The CDR3 is made up of 16 amino acids. Germline CDR1 reads SGHRS; CDR2 reads YFSETQ. CDR3 sequence reads: CASSLGHSSGTGELFF. CDR3 nucleotides: TGCGCCAGCAGTTTGGGGCACTCCTCGGGCACCGGGGAGCTGTTTTTT.

This clonotype has at least ten counts. V usage is TRBV7-3 and J usage is TRBJ2-1, with D perhaps matching TRBD1 (5 bases). CDR1 SGHTA and CDR2 FQGTGA come from the germline V gene. V was shortened by 2 bases and J by 3 bases, with 14 bases between the two germline ends. This CDR3 spans 16 amino acids. The CDR3 nucleotides read TGTGCCAGCAGCTTATTACCTGGGGCCGACTACAATGAGCAGTTCTTC. It is translated as CASSLLPGADYNEQFF.

The V and J genes are TRBV28 and TRBJ1-1; D is unresolved. The CDR3 contains 14 residues. Germline CDR1 reads MDHEN; CDR2 reads SYDVKM. V lost 2 bases and J lost 1, with 8 bases in between. The CDR3 DNA reads as TGTGCCAGCAGTTTACCCTACAAGAACACTGAAGCTTTCTTT. It translates to CASSLPYKNTEAFF.

This clonotype was recorded many times. The genes are TRBV12-3 or TRBV12-4 and TRBJ1-5, with D maybe TRBD1 (6 bases). V was trimmed by 5 bases and J by 0 bases, leaving 11 bases between them. This CDR3 contains 15 residues. CDR3 sequence reads: CASSQDSYSNQPQHF. CDR3 in DNA: TGTGCCAGCAGTCAGGACAGTTATAGCAATCAGCCCCAGCATTTT.

This clonotype was counted ten times or more. CDR3 coding DNA: TGCGCCAGCAGCTTGCCGCTCCCCCTAACAGGTTCATCTGGTGGCTACACCTTC. Translation: CASSLPLPLTGSSGGYTF. The V call is TRBV5-1, the J call TRBJ1-2; a weak D match, TRBD1 (5 bases). Per the germline V gene, CDR1 is SGHRS and CDR2 is YFSETQ. V was trimmed by 1 base and J by 7 bases, leaving 26 bases between them. The CDR3 length is 18 residues.

This clonotype was observed many times. The chain has TRBV6-4 and TRBJ2-7, with D possibly matching TRBD1 (5 bases). The CDR3 spans 17 residues. V was cut by 6 bases and J by 0 bases, with 21 bases left in between. Germline CDR1 is MRHNA and CDR2 is SNTAGT. The CDR3, as DNA: TGTGCCAGCAGCGACGAAGACAGCCCCACTTCCTCCTACGAGCAGTACTTC. It yields the protein CASSDEDSPTSSYEQYF.

Ten or more counts support this clonotype. The gene calls are TRBV14 and TRBJ2-1; 12 bases agree with TRBD2. V was pared by 0 bases and J by 14 bases, with 8 bases of the junction left unmatched. The CDR3 contains 15 residues. CDR1 and CDR2 (germline): SGHDN, FVKESK. The CDR3 reads CASSQDLASGGAEFF. In DNA, the CDR3 is TGTGCCAGCAGCCAAGATCTCGCTAGCGGGGGGGCCGAGTTCTTC. The full variable domain, in which reference TRBV14 and TRBJ2-1 provide the parts outside the CDR3, is EAGVTQFPSHSVIEKGQTVTLRCDPISGHDNLYWYRRVMGKEIKFLLHFVKESKQDESGMPNNRFLAERTGGTYSTLKVQPAELEDSGVYFCASSQDLASGGAEFFGPGTRLTVL.

In its sample, this clonotype was seen many times. The gene calls are TRBV10-3 and TRBJ2-2; D gene ambiguous. Germline V gene sequence: CDR1 ENHRY, CDR2 SYGVKD. CDR3 size: 15 residues. The V end was cut by 6 bases, the J end by 3 bases, with 14 bases between. The CDR3 DNA sequence: TGTGCCATCAGGAGCTCGCTATCCGACACCGGGGAGCTGTTTTTT. Amino acid sequence: CAIRSSLSDTGELFF.

This clonotype was detected many times. The V call is TRBV20-1, the J call TRBJ2-3; TRBD1 matches 9 bases. The V segment lost 7 bases and the J segment 4 bases; nucleotides outside the gene matches: 9. The CDR3 contains 14 residues. Germline V gene sequence: CDR1 DFQATT, CDR2 SNEGSKA (reference sequence). The chain's CDR3 is CSGRTGVNADTQYF. CDR3 nucleotide sequence: TGCAGTGGGCGGACAGGGGTAAACGCAGATACGCAGTATTTT.

This clonotype was recorded at least ten times. The genes are TRBV20-1 and TRBJ2-5; TRBD2 matches at 11 bases. This CDR3 spans 14 amino acids. CDR1 DFQATT and CDR2 SNEGSKA come from the germline V gene (reference sequence). V shed 4 bases, J shed 5 bases, and the junction held 6 bases outside the gene matches. The CDR3 region has the DNA TGCAGTGCTAATAGCGGGGGGGCCAAGGAGACCCAGTACTTC. It encodes CSANSGGAKETQYF.

A note on this clonotype: Since the CDR3 does not end with the conserved phenylalanine or tryptophan, this likely comes from a read error. It is unclear where the CDR3 begins or ends on the DNA, so no DNA is shown, and the CDR3 is as TCRdb lists it. This chain connects TRBV7-9 to TRBJ1-4; no DNA check was done on the table's D call, TRBD1. Germline V gives CDR1 SEHNR, CDR2 FQNEAQ (reference sequence). The CDR3 length is 8 residues, termini included. The CDR3 loop is CASSLGTG.

This clonotype has at least ten counts. The V and J genes are TRBV15 and TRBJ2-5; D call uncertain. Trimming pared 1 base from V and 11 bases from J, leaving 11 bases between. CDR1 and CDR2 (germline): LNHNV, YYDKDF (reference sequence). This CDR3 contains 12 residues. The CDR3 DNA reads as TGTGCCACCAGCAGAGTTATCGGCCGACAGTACTTC. This sequence encodes CATSRVIGRQYF.

On this clonotype: One end of the junction is discordant with germline, which a read error may explain. The genes are TRBV20-1 and TRBJ1-5, with 7 bases lining up with TRBD1. This CDR3 contains 17 residues. The germline CDR1 and CDR2 sequences are DFQATT and SNEGSKA (reference sequence). Here the CDR3 DNA reads TGCAGTACTAGAGCCGATCGAGACAGGGCGAGCAATCAGCCCCAGCATTTT. This translates into CSTRADRDRASNQPQHF.